The clone carrying this T cell receptor beta chain was recorded at least ten times. Its antigen is as yet unknown. This sample is drawn from a study of regulatory T cells in long-lasting Graves disease. Study as a whole: Prior antithyroid drug treatment in newly diagnosed Graves' patients lasted under 3 months. Findings of the study overall: Comparison showed that persistent patients shared more public clonotypes (about 3,000) than new patients (about 970).

The V gene lost 3 bases and the J gene lost 8 bases, with 16 bases spanning the gap. CDR3 length: 14 amino acids. To make TCR beta libraries, researchers used iRepertoire HTBI primers and Arm-PCR of CDR3 regions. As processed by the authors: In the combined samples, under 80 TRBV and 14 to 15 TRBJ segments were identified. In TCRdb, the multiplex PCR reads were re-called with MiXCR into one record per CDR3 protein. The V and J calls come from TCRdb's annotation, not from the publication. The sample lists approximately 470,000 distinct CDR3 sequences; around 15% were seen once. The time point denotes: newly diagnosed GD, antithyroid drugs for less than 3 months. Scientists built the TCR library using RNA that was extracted from PBMCs. This sample was shared with a second study, whose subject was T cells in Graves' hyperthyroidism and ophthalmopathy. That source notes: First-round RT-PCR targeting the TCR CDR3 was performed with the HTBI primer set.

The source was peripheral blood mononuclear cells (PBMCs), collected at new diagnosis, from a patient treated with antithyroid drugs. The TCR comes from a man between 35 and 55 years old with Graves disease. The V and J genes are TRBV12-3 or TRBV12-4 and TRBJ1-2, with a tentative D call TRBD1 (5 bases). Here the CDR3 reads CASSLRGSSWGYTF. CDR3 bases: TGTGCCAGCAGTTTGAGGGGATCCTCGTGGGGCTACACCTTC.